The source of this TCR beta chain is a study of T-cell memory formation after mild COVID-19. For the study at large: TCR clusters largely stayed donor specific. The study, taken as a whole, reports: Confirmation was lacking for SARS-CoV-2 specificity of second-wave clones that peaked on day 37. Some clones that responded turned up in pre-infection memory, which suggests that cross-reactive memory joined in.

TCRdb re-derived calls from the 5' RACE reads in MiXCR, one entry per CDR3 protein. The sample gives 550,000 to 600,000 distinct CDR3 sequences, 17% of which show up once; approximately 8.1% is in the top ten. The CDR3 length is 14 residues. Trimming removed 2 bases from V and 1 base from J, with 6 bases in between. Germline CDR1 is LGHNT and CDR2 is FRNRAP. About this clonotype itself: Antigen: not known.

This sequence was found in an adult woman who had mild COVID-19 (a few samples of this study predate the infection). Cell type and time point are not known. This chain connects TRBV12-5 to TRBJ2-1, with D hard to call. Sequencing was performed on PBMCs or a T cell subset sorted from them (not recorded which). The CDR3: CASGLPRSYNEQFF. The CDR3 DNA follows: TGTGCTAGTGGTTTGCCCAGGTCCTACAATGAGCAGTTCTTC.